These T cell receptor beta chains were read from a single sample in a study of blood T cell repertoires in COVID-19. TCRdb's table, derived via immunoSEQ multiplex PCR, lists solely in-frame clones and lacks some. The sample lists around 180,000 clones; roughly 88% were seen once. The sample consisted of peripheral blood. The receptors were sampled from a woman aged 30 to 39 with acute or convalescent COVID-19. CDR3s include the opening cysteine and the closing phenylalanine or tryptophan. Each record gives: D gene, V gene, J gene, CDR3 protein. A D gene is named only where the DNA matches it firmly.

d_call: TRBD1; v_call: TRBV20-1; j_call: TRBJ2-5; cdr3_aa: CSAGDRGQETQYF
d_call: NA; v_call: TRBV9; j_call: TRBJ2-2; cdr3_aa: CASSALLEQGYTGELFF
d_call: TRBD1; v_call: TRBV4-1; j_call: TRBJ1-5; cdr3_aa: CASSPTGGKSNQPQHF
d_call: NA; v_call: TRBV6-5; j_call: TRBJ2-7; cdr3_aa: CASSYSRVSLVYEQYF
d_call: NA; v_call: TRBV27; j_call: TRBJ1-5; cdr3_aa: CASSRDGLLNQPQHF
d_call: NA; v_call: TRBV7-9; j_call: TRBJ2-7; cdr3_aa: CASSMEAGEQYF
d_call: TRBD1; v_call: TRBV12-3/TRBV12-4; j_call: TRBJ2-1; cdr3_aa: CASSLRDSEQFF
d_call: NA; v_call: TRBV6-1; j_call: TRBJ1-1; cdr3_aa: CASSDGLNTEAFF
d_call: TRBD2; v_call: TRBV3-1/TRBV3-2; j_call: TRBJ2-1; cdr3_aa: CASLAGTREQFF
d_call: TRBD2; v_call: TRBV5-1; j_call: TRBJ2-3; cdr3_aa: CASSSGSTGTQYF
d_call: NA; v_call: TRBV10-2; j_call: TRBJ2-7; cdr3_aa: CASSEFSEYEQYF
d_call: TRBD2; v_call: TRBV14; j_call: TRBJ2-1; cdr3_aa: CASSPTGRAYNEQFF